This T cell receptor (beta chain) is from a study of blood T cell repertoires in COVID-19. Study at large: Italy, Spain and the United States were the sources of the convalescent and acute COVID-19 samples. Sample material is recorded as cDNA or gDNA derived from T cells, B-cell-depleted T cells, or PBMCs.

Those enrolled in Seattle joined during active infection and were followed longitudinally afterward. In the authors' workflow: By means of reference gene primer amplification, nucleated cell counts were estimated. TCRdb's table, derived via immunoSEQ multiplex PCR, lists solely in-frame clones and lacks some. The V and J calls and the clone size are those of that table, but D and trimming were determined from the DNA. The repertoire holds roughly 180,000 clones, with 70% to 80% as singletons. This CDR3 has 17 amino acids. The V gene's germline CDR1 is SGDLS and CDR2 YYNGEE. The junction had 17 bases not matched to a gene; V was cut back by 4 bases and J by 8 bases. This clone has ten or more counts.

This TCR was sampled from a woman in her sixties or seventies with COVID-19, enrolled during active disease. Sequenced: peripheral blood. The genes are TRBV9 and TRBJ1-1, with TRBD1 matching 10 bases. Written as DNA, the CDR3 is TGTGCCAGCAGCAGACACAGTAGCGCAAGGACAGGGGGGGAAGCTTTCTTT. It is translated as CASSRHSSARTGGEAFF.